These 30 T cell receptor beta chains originate from one sample sequenced in a study of CD8+CD57+ T cells in acquired aplastic anemia. TCR beta VDJ and CDR3 were profiled, and genomic DNA was the template. TCRdb reprocessed the reads via MiXCR and lists one record per CDR3 protein. The data show 86,000 or so distinct CDR3 sequences, 40% to 50% seen once. Sequencing used sorted CD4+, CD8+, or CD8+CD57+ T cells (not recorded which) from PBMCs. The source is a human donor in good health, serving as a control.

This clonotype was detected many times. V is TRBV7-9 and J is TRBJ1-6; a possible D gene is TRBD1 (5 bases). Trimming took off 4 bases at V and 7 bases at J, with 11 bases between the two ends. The germline CDR1 and CDR2 sequences are SEHNR and FQNEAQ (reference sequence). This CDR3 contains 14 residues. The CDR3 loop is CASSWGGVNSPLHF. The DNA for the CDR3 is TGTGCCAGCAGCTGGGGAGGGGTCAATTCACCCCTCCACTTT.

This clonotype showed up many times. V usage is TRBV20-1 and J usage is TRBJ1-1; a possible D gene is TRBD1 (5 bases). V was shortened by 4 bases and J by 3 bases, with 12 bases between the two germline ends. The germline V gene has CDR1 DFQATT and CDR2 SNEGSKA (reference sequence). CDR3 size: 13 residues. The CDR3 nucleotides are TGCAGTGCTAACCAAATCAGGGACACTGAAGCTTTCTTT. As protein: CSANQIRDTEAFF.

The chain couples TRBV2 to TRBJ2-3, with 10 bases that match TRBD1. The J segment lost 13 bases and the V segment lost 10 bases, leaving 14 bases of the junction unmatched. This CDR3 contains 13 residues. Germline CDR1 and CDR2: SNHLY and FYNNEI. CDR3 sequence (DNA): TGTGCCACCAATGGTTTGCAGGGACAGGGGAAGTATTTT. Protein: CATNGLQGQGKYF.

This clonotype was seen ten or more times. The chain links TRBV29-1 to TRBJ1-1; 10 bases match TRBD1. The germline CDR1 and CDR2 sequences are SQVTM and ANQGSEA. V lost 5 bases to trimming and J lost 0 bases; unmatched junction nucleotides: 9. The CDR3 length is 16 residues. The CDR3 DNA follows: TGCAGCGTTCCATTGGACAGGGGGTACATGAACACTGAAGCTTTCTTT. It specifies CSVPLDRGYMNTEAFF.

This chain links TRBV11-2 with TRBJ2-2; TRBD1 matches 9 bases. Germline V gene sequence: CDR1 SGHAT, CDR2 FQNNGV. J gave up 4 bases and V 2 bases, and 5 bases lay outside the gene matches. This CDR3 has 16 residues. This chain's CDR3 is CASSLLGQGITGELFF. The CDR3 nucleotides read TGTGCCAGCAGCTTATTGGGACAGGGAATCACCGGGGAGCTGTTTTTT.

The gene calls are TRBV10-1 and TRBJ2-7; the D gene is possibly TRBD2 (5 bases). The V and J ends lost 2 bases and 2 bases respectively, with 10 bases between them. Per germline, CDR1 WNHNN and CDR2 SYGVQD (reference sequence). The CDR3 spans 14 residues. CDR3 in DNA: TGCGCCAGCAGTGAGATTCTAGCCCCCTACGAGCAGTACTTC. It specifies CASSEILAPYEQYF.

The V call is TRBV5-6, the J call TRBJ1-2; the D gene is possibly TRBD1 (6 bases). This CDR3 is built from 16 residues. Trimming removed 1 base at V and 4 bases at J, with 17 bases between. Germline V gene lookup returns CDR1 SGHDT and CDR2 YYEEEE. The DNA for the CDR3 is TGTGCCAGCAGCTTGAAGGCTGCCCAGGGGACCTATGGCTACACCTTC. It is translated as CASSLKAAQGTYGYTF. Together with reference TRBV5-6 and TRBJ1-2, the CDR3 gives the full variable domain: DAGVTQSPTHLIKTRGQQVTLRCSPKSGHDTVSWYQQALGQGPQFIFQYYEEEERQRGNFPDRFSGHQFPNYSSELNVNALLLGDSALYLCASSLKAAQGTYGYTFGSGTRLTVV.

This clonotype was observed at least ten times. This chain links TRBV29-1 with TRBJ2-3; TRBD2 matches at 11 bases. Per germline, CDR1 SQVTM and CDR2 ANQGSEA. The V and J ends lost 6 bases and 5 bases, in that order; junction bases with no gene match: 7. CDR3 size: 14 residues. The CDR3 DNA is TGCAGCGTCTTGGGACTAGCGGTTGGAGATACGCAGTATTTT. This translates into CSVLGLAVGDTQYF.

This clonotype was found a few times. This chain joins TRBV7-6 and TRBJ1-2; D unresolved. Between the trimmed V and J ends, which lost 1 base and 5 bases, there was a span of 17 bases. Per germline, CDR1 SGHVS and CDR2 FNYEAQ. The CDR3 covers 16 residues. The CDR3 DNA reads as TGTGCCAGCAGCTTAGGGCGGGGTGATTTAGTTTATGGCTACACCTTC. Residues: CASSLGRGDLVYGYTF.

As DNA, the CDR3 is TGTGCCAGTAGTGACACAGGGTTAAGGAACTATGGCTACACCTTC. This codes for CASSDTGLRNYGYTF. The chain has TRBV19 and TRBJ1-2, with D tentatively TRBD1 (6 bases). V was cut by 5 bases and J by 2 bases, with 15 bases left in between. There are 15 residues in the CDR3. The V gene's germline CDR1 is LNHDA and CDR2 SQIVND (reference sequence).

This clonotype has just a few counts. The CDR3 bases are TGCAGTGCCAAGACAGGGGGGGCGCCGGACACTGAAGCTTTCTTT. Encoded protein: CSAKTGGAPDTEAFF. The chain is built from TRBV20-1 and TRBJ1-1; TRBD1 matches at 9 bases. J lost 3 bases, V lost 6 bases, and 11 bases had no gene match. This CDR3 has 15 amino acids. The germline CDR1 and CDR2 sequences are DFQATT and SNEGSKA (reference sequence).

This clonotype has just a few counts. This chain joins TRBV14 and TRBJ1-4; the D gene is possibly TRBD1 (6 bases). Germline values: CDR1 SGHDN, CDR2 FVKESK. V lost 1 base and J 7 bases, leaving 13 bases between the germline ends. This CDR3 comprises 15 residues. CDR3 coding DNA: TGTGCCAGCAGCCAAGTCCGGACAGCCGGTGAAAAACTGTTTTTT. It encodes CASSQVRTAGEKLFF.

This chain joins TRBV6-1 and TRBJ1-1; maybe TRBD1 (5 bases). This CDR3 comprises 13 residues. V lost 9 bases, J lost 4 bases, and 15 bases lay in between. CDR1 and CDR2 (germline): MNHNS, SASEGT. CDR3: CASRLTEFTEAFF. The CDR3 region has the DNA TGTGCCAGTAGGCTGACAGAGTTCACTGAAGCTTTCTTT.

This clonotype was seen at least ten times. The chain has TRBV19 and TRBJ1-1, with a tentative D call TRBD1 (5 bases). V was cut by 1 base and J by 1 base, with 16 bases left in between. CDR3 length: 17 residues. In germline, CDR1 is LNHDA, CDR2 SQIVND (reference sequence). CDR3 protein: CASSIAAPGPTNTEAFF. CDR3 nucleotide sequence: TGTGCCAGTAGTATAGCTGCCCCGGGACCCACGAACACTGAAGCTTTCTTT.

This clonotype was seen a few times. The chain carries TRBV24-1 and TRBJ2-3; D is unresolved. V shed 4 bases and J shed 2 bases, with 15 bases lying between them. The CDR3 is made up of 16 amino acids. Germline-derived CDR1 and CDR2 are KGHDR and SFDVKD. The CDR3 protein is CATSDPLSDNTDTQYF. The CDR3 DNA reads TGTGCCACCAGTGACCCCCTGTCAGATAACACAGATACGCAGTATTTT.

The table lists this clonotype with a few counts. V is TRBV27 and J is TRBJ2-1; TRBD1 matches 11 bases. With V trimmed by 5 bases and J by 15 bases, 12 bases remained unmatched. CDR1 MNHEY and CDR2 SMNVEV come from the germline V gene (reference sequence). CDR3 length equals 14 residues. The CDR3 bases are TGTGCCAGCAGTACTCGGACAGGGGGCGAGGGACGGTTCTTC. As protein: CASSTRTGGEGRFF.

The V gene is TRBV7-6, the J gene TRBJ2-5; weak D call: TRBD1 (6 bases). V was trimmed by 6 bases and J by 5 bases, leaving 19 bases between them. CDR1 is SGHVS, CDR2 FNYEAQ, per germline. The CDR3 runs 15 residues. The CDR3 reads CASSLATGMGETQYF. The CDR3, as DNA: TGTGCCAGCAGTCTAGCAACAGGGATGGGGGAGACCCAGTACTTC.

This clonotype occurred many times. The gene calls are TRBV7-9 and TRBJ1-2; D not resolved. This CDR3 comprises 12 residues. Germline-derived CDR1 and CDR2 are SEHNR and FQNEAQ (reference sequence). V was shortened by 2 bases and J by 8 bases, with 9 bases between the two germline ends. The CDR3 sequence: CASSLLVGGYTF. The DNA for the CDR3 is TGTGCCAGCAGCTTACTGGTGGGGGGCTACACCTTC.

This clonotype was recorded a few times. The CDR3 protein is CASSEEPGTDTQYF. The CDR3 DNA follows: TGTGCCAGCAGTGAAGAACCGGGCACAGATACGCAGTATTTT. The chain carries TRBV25-1 and TRBJ2-3; D call uncertain. Trimming pared 2 bases from V and 1 base from J, leaving 7 bases between. CDR1 is MGHDK, CDR2 SYGVNS, per germline. The CDR3 loop spans 14 amino acids.

This clonotype was counted only a few times. The gene calls are TRBV15 and TRBJ1-5; no clear D. Germline V gene sequence: CDR1 LNHNV, CDR2 YYDKDF (reference sequence). The CDR3 is 15 amino acids. The V end lost 3 bases, the J end lost 4 bases, and 13 bases lay between the germline ends. The DNA for the CDR3 is TGTGCCACCAGCAGTGACTCAAGAGGGAATCAGCCCCAGCATTTT. Protein sequence: CATSSDSRGNQPQHF. Supplemented by reference TRBV15 and TRBJ1-5, the full variable domain reads DAMVIQNPRYQVTQFGKPVTLSCSQTLNHNVMYWYQQKSSQAPKLLFHYYDKDFNNEADTPDNFQSRRPNTSFCFLDIRSPGLGDTAMYLCATSSDSRGNQPQHFGDGTRLSIL.

The rearrangement joins TRBV25-1 to TRBJ1-5; D not certain. Germline V gene lookup returns CDR1 MGHDK and CDR2 SYGVNS. The CDR3 length is 15 residues. Trimming left V 3 bases short and J 0 bases short, with 9 bases between. The CDR3 bases are TGTGCCAGCAGTGAGCTAGCGGGTAGCAATCAGCCCCAGCATTTT. Translation: CASSELAGSNQPQHF. Variable domain in full (rest from reference TRBV25-1 and TRBJ1-5): EADIYQTPRYLVIGTGKKITLECSQTMGHDKMYWYQQDPGMELHLIHYSYGVNSTEKGDLSSESTVSRIRTEHFPLTLESARPSHTSQYLCASSELAGSNQPQHFGDGTRLSIL.

This clonotype was found many times. The gene calls are TRBV12-5 and TRBJ2-7; D is unclear. Germline V gene lookup returns CDR1 LGHNT and CDR2 FRNRAP. The CDR3 totals 15 residues. The V and J ends lost 4 bases and 0 bases respectively, with 13 bases between them. The chain's CDR3 is CASGSTDGSSYEQYF. The CDR3, as DNA: TGTGCTAGTGGTTCGACGGACGGTAGCTCCTACGAGCAGTACTTC.

The J gene is TRBJ2-3, the V gene TRBV15; D may be TRBD1 or TRBD2 (6 bases each). Germline V gene sequence: CDR1 LNHNV, CDR2 YYDKDF (reference sequence). The CDR3 runs to 16 residues. Trimming took off 0 bases at V and 3 bases at J, with 13 bases between the two ends. The CDR3 sequence is CATSRDPGGATDTQYF. As DNA, the CDR3 is TGTGCCACCAGCAGAGATCCCGGGGGCGCGACAGATACGCAGTATTTT. Full variable domain (rest looked up from reference TRBV15 and TRBJ2-3): DAMVIQNPRYQVTQFGKPVTLSCSQTLNHNVMYWYQQKSSQAPKLLFHYYDKDFNNEADTPDNFQSRRPNTSFCFLDIRSPGLGDTAMYLCATSRDPGGATDTQYFGPGTRLTVL.

The table lists this clonotype with many counts. Compared with germline, one end of the junction differs, possibly owing to a read error. The V gene is TRBV25-1, the J gene TRBJ2-3; D call uncertain. Germline CDR1 and CDR2: MGHDK and SYGVNS. CDR3 length: 14 residues. The CDR3 sequence is CASSPTGSTDTQYF. The DNA for the CDR3 is TGCGCCAGCAGCCCCACCGGGAGCACAGATACGCAGTATTTT.

V usage is TRBV19 and J usage is TRBJ1-2; 7 bases line up with TRBD1. V lost 8 bases and J lost 4; bases outside the gene matches: 13. Germline lookup yields CDR1 LNHDA and CDR2 SQIVND (reference sequence). The CDR3 spans 15 residues. The CDR3 here is CASGPYRDSSYGYTF. The CDR3 nucleotides read TGTGCCAGTGGCCCTTATAGGGACAGTAGCTATGGCTACACCTTC.

The J gene is TRBJ2-7, the V gene TRBV20-1; maybe TRBD2 (5 bases). In germline, CDR1 is DFQATT, CDR2 SNEGSKA (reference sequence). The CDR3 sequence is 13 residues long. Trimming took off 2 bases at V and 7 bases at J, with 15 bases between the two ends. CDR3 bases: TGCAGTGCTAGAAGCGGCATCTCCGATGAGCAGTACTTC. It yields the protein CSARSGISDEQYF.

The rearrangement links TRBV7-2 to TRBJ1-1; possibly TRBD1 for D (5 bases). Germline V gives CDR1 SGHTA, CDR2 FQGNSA. This CDR3 region has 13 residues. Trimming pared 5 bases from V and 10 bases from J, leaving 17 bases between. The CDR3 spells CASSQIDGGVAFF. As DNA, the CDR3 is TGTGCCAGCAGCCAGATCGACGGGGGGGTAGCTTTCTTT.

V usage is TRBV7-7 and J usage is TRBJ2-5; D not resolved. Between the trimmed V and J ends, which lost 1 base and 0 bases, there was a span of 15 bases. Looked up from germline, CDR1 is SSHAT and CDR2 is FNYEAQ (reference sequence). The CDR3 loop spans 17 amino acids. The CDR3 protein is CASSLDHSSLYQETQYF. The CDR3 nucleotides are TGTGCCAGCAGCTTAGATCACAGCTCTCTGTACCAAGAGACCCAGTACTTC.

This chain links TRBV11-2 with TRBJ2-5; no firm D call. This CDR3 region has 12 residues. V was pared by 8 bases and J by 4 bases, with 11 bases between. The germline V gene has CDR1 SGHAT and CDR2 FQNNGV. CDR3 sequence: CASGRVVETQYF. CDR3 nucleotide sequence: TGTGCCAGCGGACGGGTGGTAGAGACCCAGTACTTC.

In this sample, this clonotype turned up many times. The chain is built from TRBV11-3 and TRBJ1-2; the D is unclear. Deletions cut 4 bases from V and 0 bases from J, with 12 bases between. CDR1 SGHNT and CDR2 YENEEA come from the germline V gene. The CDR3 sequence is 15 residues long. CDR3 protein: CASSYPGSANYGYTF. The CDR3 DNA is TGTGCCAGCAGCTACCCTGGGTCCGCTAACTATGGCTACACCTTC.